This T cell receptor (beta chain) was obtained from a study of T cells in Graves' hyperthyroidism and ophthalmopathy (dated by TCRdb to about 2019). Describing the broader study: Peripheral blood was sampled at the time of initial diagnosis, prior to any treatment. The roughly 91 discovery patients were randomly divided into training and test sets at a 7:3 ratio. In addition, the study compared T-cell repertoires in thyroid tissue and in blood from several Graves' hyperthyroidism patients. Prospective prediction of ophthalmopathy was tested in an independent validation cohort consisting of roughly 19 hyperthyroidism patients and 17 patients who later progressed to ophthalmopathy. Once sampling was done, hyperthyroidism patients were given methimazole at a starting dose of 30 mg daily, whereas ophthalmopathy patients were given high-dose intravenous methylprednisolone. A discovery cohort of roughly 100 patients, 43 with Graves' ophthalmopathy and 55 to 60 with stable Graves' hyperthyroidism, was used to find distinguishing TCR V-J signatures. According to the paper, TCR Vbeta CDR3 sequencing was carried out on over 130 peripheral blood samples, which came from fewer than 50 ophthalmopathy, some 73 hyperthyroidism and roughly 17 progressor patients. Results the study describes overall, beyond this receptor: Most expanded thyroid clonotypes (frequency above 0.001) were also detected in blood, suggesting blood repertoires may reflect thyroid immune responses. Ophthalmopathy was separated from stable hyperthyroidism by a 13 V-J signature model, with over 85% sensitivity and approximately 84% specificity obtained in cross-validation and 80%/75% obtained in testing. In validation, the model predicted progression to ophthalmopathy with around 71% sensitivity and roughly 72% specificity, a median of about 6.7 months before onset. Sample size was not statistically predetermined, and blinding of investigators to group allocation was not performed.

Trimming takes 7 bases from V and 4 bases from J, and the germline ends sit 16 bases apart. CDR1 and CDR2 (MNHNS, SASEGT) derive from the germline V gene. The cysteine opens and the phenylalanine closes a CDR3 of 14 amino acids. The sequence is cut down to CDR3 DNA, 42 bases in frame from base 1. On this clonotype: No cognate antigen has been identified for it. No much larger clonotype is one base removed from it; base qualities were not supplied.

Amplification of TCR beta CDR3 regions was carried out from RNA transcripts. The first round of RT-PCR for the TCR CDR3 was performed with the HTBI primer set and the Qiagen OneStep RT-PCR kit. Libraries were constructed in a second round of multiplex PCR, after which size selection and purification were performed. Libraries were sequenced paired-end with 100 bp reads on an Illumina HiSeq2000. In the authors' own workflow: Raw data were processed with SOAPnuke, discarding reads with adapters, uncalled bases, mean Phred below 15, or no exact constant-primer or identifier match. COPE v1.2.5 was used to merge the high-quality paired reads, and each unique nucleotide sequence was defined as a clonotype. MiTCR v1.1 was used to align clonotypes to the IMGT TRBV, TRBD and TRBJ reference segments. Analysis was restricted to V-J combinations with a frequency above 0.0001, which covered roughly 99% of repertoires. A TCS score was defined as the ratio between F50 (clonal expansion) and ExV (chaos), using BLOSUM62-based TCRdist between CDR3 peptides within each V-J. Welch's t-statistics and random forest reduced roughly 530 V-J features to under 15, which were used in a naive Bayes classifier (R e1071). Thyroid-blood repertoire similarity was quantified with the Morisita-Horn index. The public reads were run again by TCRdb, first through fastp at Q25 and then through MiXCR, and only productive beta chains were kept. CDR3 protein sequences are deduplicated, and each keeps its most common genes and DNA. These V and J calls derive from TCRdb rather than the authors' analysis. The sample table records about 840,000 distinct CDR3 sequences; 35% to 45% of these occur just once. The top ten clonotypes cover about 8.9% of the sample.

Stable Graves' hyperthyroidism was defined as no progression to ophthalmopathy during 18 months of follow-up. Hyperthyroidism patients were aged 18 to 65 years and newly diagnosed, with disease duration of less than 2 months. The study excluded patients with uncontrolled infections, other autoimmune diseases, pregnancy or lactation. Diagnoses were based on clinical symptoms, serum thyroxine and TRAb, thyroid ultrasound and orbital computed tomography. PBMCs were isolated from about 9.1 ml of fresh peripheral blood by Ficoll-Paque density gradient centrifugation. Total RNA was extracted with Trizol reagent, and quality was checked on an Agilent 2100 Bioanalyzer.

The sequence links TRBV6-1 to TRBJ1-1; the D gene identity is not certain. Material for sequencing was blood. This TCR derives from a man aged 18 to 30 with Graves' hyperthyroidism. The DNA sequence is TGTGCCAGCACCACTCTTTACGATAGCACTGAAGCTTTCTTT. It translates to CASTTLYDSTEAFF.